This is a list of T cell receptor beta chains from one sample in a study of monozygotic twins with inflammatory bowel disease. TCRdb re-analyzed the 5' RACE reads; it lists each CDR3 protein once, without DNA. The sample includes about 160,000 distinct CDR3 sequences. Sequencing was performed on blood. All receptors come from a human donor with ulcerative colitis or Crohn's disease, or a healthy co-twin of an affected twin (not recorded which). CDR3s include the opening cysteine and the closing phenylalanine or tryptophan.

TRBJ2-1	TRBV24-1	CATSDRASRNEQFF
TRBJ2-3	TRBV28	CASSFLRQVTDTQYF
TRBJ1-6	TRBV3-1	CASSQGGLFNSPLHF
TRBJ2-7	TRBV7-7	CASSLGDNSYEQYF
TRBJ2-7	TRBV7-2	CASSFSPSGPYEQYF
TRBJ1-6	TRBV12-3/TRBV12-4	CASSFSTPRDSPLHF
TRBJ2-1	TRBV19	CASSKAASPHKFF
TRBJ2-3	TRBV28	CASSTPLDPTDTQYF
TRBJ2-7	TRBV11-2	CASSLEGDSSYEQYF
TRBJ2-7	TRBV29-1	CSGMTTLGEQYF
TRBJ1-6	TRBV6-5	CASSYRAALSSYNSPLHF
TRBJ2-1	TRBV7-2	CASSTRLDEQFF
TRBJ2-7	TRBV5-4	CASSSQATSSKDEQYF
TRBJ2-2	TRBV27	CASSLYTGELFF
TRBJ2-2	TRBV3-1	CASRDRGGTGELFF
TRBJ2-5	TRBV10-3	CAISESSRGETQYF
TRBJ2-5	TRBV29-1	CSVGATSGSETQYF
TRBJ2-2	TRBV12-3/TRBV12-4	CASCWTGGPGELFF
TRBJ2-1	TRBV5-1	CASSLGPTDPYNEQFF
TRBJ2-1	TRBV6-5	CASSYLGDRQFF
TRBJ1-6	TRBV7-9	CASSLGSGDNSPLHF
TRBJ2-5	TRBV7-9	CASSTTSTQETQYF
TRBJ2-7	TRBV18	CASSPPGVQEQYF
TRBJ2-7	TRBV5-1	CASSSRAGGSYEQYF
TRBJ1-2	TRBV6-2/TRBV6-3	CASETGDGYTF
TRBJ2-1	TRBV4-3	CASSHLREHEQFF
TRBJ1-4	TRBV7-6	CASSLVVTEKLFF
TRBJ2-3	TRBV15	CATSRGSARDTQYF
TRBJ2-3	TRBV7-9	CASSSVGGPRDTQYF
TRBJ2-7	TRBV5-1	CASSELGLVHF
TRBJ1-1	TRBV20-1	CSADDTHTEAFF
TRBJ2-3	TRBV5-1	CASGDFLAGGPSDTQYF
TRBJ1-6	TRBV20-1	CSAKGGYSPLHF
TRBJ2-1	TRBV23-1	CASSPPSGSSYNEQFF
TRBJ2-3	TRBV6-2/TRBV6-3	CASSYPGRRHDTQYF